This T cell receptor beta chain was identified during a study of blood T cell repertoires in COVID-19. At the level of the study: The United States, Italy and Spain were the sources of the acute and convalescent COVID-19 samples.

V shed 0 bases and J 7 bases; nucleotides not matched to a gene: 10. Germline V gene sequence: CDR1 WSHSY, CDR2 SAAADI. The CDR3 is 16 residues long. Original processing methods: It was from reference gene primer amplification that nucleated cell counts were estimated. Some clones are missing from TCRdb's copy, which holds only in-frame ones; the method was immunoSEQ multiplex PCR. V, J and clone size reflect that table, while D and trimming were determined from the DNA. This sample has around 55,000 clones, with about 87% found just once. Seattle participants joined during active infection and were tracked over time. This clone has a handful of counts.

The source material was peripheral blood. This chain uses TRBV10-2 with TRBJ2-7, with 9 bases matching TRBD1. The clonotype was recovered from a man aged 40-49 years with COVID-19, enrolled during active disease. CDR3 region: CASSESWTGARLEQYF. Here the CDR3 DNA reads TGCGCCAGCAGTGAGTCGTGGACAGGGGCTCGCTTAGAGCAGTACTTC.